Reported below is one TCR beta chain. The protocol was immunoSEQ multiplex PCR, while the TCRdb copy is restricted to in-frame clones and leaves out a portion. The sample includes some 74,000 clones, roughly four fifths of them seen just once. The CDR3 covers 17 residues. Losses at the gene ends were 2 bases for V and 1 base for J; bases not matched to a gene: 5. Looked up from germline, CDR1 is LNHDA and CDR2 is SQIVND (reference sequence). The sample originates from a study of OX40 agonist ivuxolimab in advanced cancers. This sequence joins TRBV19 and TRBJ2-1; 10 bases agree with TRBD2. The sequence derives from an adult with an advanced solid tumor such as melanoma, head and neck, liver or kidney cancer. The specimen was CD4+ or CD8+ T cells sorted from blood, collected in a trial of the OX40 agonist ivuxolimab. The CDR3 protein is CASSIPSGSSSYNEQFF. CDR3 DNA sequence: TGTGCCAGTAGTATACCTAGCGGGAGTTCTTCCTACAATGAGCAGTTCTTC.